This passage covers 4 T cell receptor beta chains from one sample sequenced in a study of CD8+ T cells in alopecia areata. RNA was isolated and reverse transcribed to cDNA, the sequencing template. Clones were read by immunoSEQ multiplex PCR, and TCRdb kept only the in-frame ones, dropping some. Of 130,000 or so clones detected, about 86% appear once; the ten largest clones hold about 13%. Treatment meaning: oral pan-JAK inhibitor, 5-10 mg twice daily. Material: CD8+ T cells sorted from blood, obtained at week 4, from a patient treated with tofacitinib. The receptor source for this set is a human donor with alopecia areata.

This clone was seen just once. This chain links TRBV29-1 with TRBJ2-1; TRBD2 matches 7 bases. The CDR3 contains 13 residues. J gave up 3 bases and V 4 bases, and 3 bases lay outside the gene matches. CDR1 and CDR2 (germline): SQVTM, ANQGSEA. The DNA of the CDR3 is TGCAGCGTTGTGCGGACTAGCTACAATGAGCAGTTCTTC. Amino acids: CSVVRTSYNEQFF.

The CDR3 DNA reads as TGCAGCGTTGAAGATCAGCGGGGTGGGGAAGCGGAGCAGTACTTC. Protein product: CSVEDQRGGEAEQYF. The chain is built from TRBV29-1 and TRBJ2-7, with 7 nucleotides matching TRBD2. This CDR3 spans 15 amino acids. Germline-derived CDR1 and CDR2 are SQVTM and ANQGSEA. The J segment lost 7 bases and the V segment lost 0 bases, leaving 12 bases of the junction unmatched.

The rearrangement uses TRBV10-1 and TRBJ2-7, with a possible D match to TRBD2 (5 bases). Looked up from germline, CDR1 is WNHNN and CDR2 is SYGVQD (reference sequence). The ends were cut back, 0 bases at V and 6 bases at J, with 12 bases in the middle. The CDR3 is made up of 14 amino acids. The DNA of the CDR3 is TGCGCCAGCAGTGAGTCGATTGGCAGCGGCGAGCAGTACTTC. Protein: CASSESIGSGEQYF.

This chain links TRBV5-6 with TRBJ2-4, with D perhaps TRBD1 (5 bases). Germline CDR1 is SGHDT and CDR2 is YYEEEE. The CDR3 loop spans 14 amino acids. V gave up 0 bases and J gave up 4 bases, with 8 bases separating them. The CDR3 bases are TGTGCCAGCAGCTTGGCGACAGTTAAAAACATTCAGTACTTC. Residues: CASSLATVKNIQYF.